This TCR beta chain was observed in a study of PD-1 blockade in classical Hodgkin lymphoma. Study results and limitations: Newly diagnosed patients reportedly had lower baseline TCR diversity than healthy donors.

CDR3 size: 14 residues. Germline CDR1 is MNHEY and CDR2 is SVGAGI. V lost 6 bases, J lost 1 base, and 5 bases stayed unmatched. The sample's time point: cycle 4 day 1 (C4D1), after 6 weeks of nivolumab. Brentuximab vedotin exposure varied among the patients, all of whom had relapsed after autologous stem cell transplantation. Relapsed/refractory classical Hodgkin lymphoma patients had complete, partial or progressive responses. The protocol was immunoSEQ multiplex PCR, while the TCRdb copy is restricted to in-frame clones and leaves out a portion. The table includes 100,000 or so clones, approximately 90% detected once. As regards this clone: Antigen specificity is unknown.

This specimen was peripheral blood mononuclear cells (PBMCs), taken before the fourth cycle of nivolumab. This rearrangement joins TRBV6-5 to TRBJ1-1, with TRBD1 matching over 7 bases. This receptor was identified in a human donor with classical Hodgkin lymphoma. In nucleotides, the CDR3 is TGTGCCAGCAGCCGACAGGGACAGAACACTGAAGCTTTCTTT. Translating it yields CASSRQGQNTEAFF.